What follows is one TCR beta chain and its context. What it recognizes is unknown. The PCR had 60 Vbeta and 13 Jbeta primers. Here immunoSEQ multiplex PCR was the method, and the copy in TCRdb shows in-frame clones only, minus some. The table shows around 170,000 clones, with roughly 88% occurring only once. V was trimmed by 2 bases and J by 3 bases, leaving 13 bases between them. Germline values: CDR1 LNHDA, CDR2 SQIVND (reference sequence). The CDR3 loop spans 15 amino acids. This record comes from a study of cytomegalovirus exposure and HLA in healthy donors. Across the study: Early release data held some 80 million unique TCRs from HLA-typed donors. Study-level points and caveats: In a later analysis, donors in an Asian-associated ancestry cluster reportedly had fewer N-insertions in productive TCRs than the cohort mean. A missense variant in DCLRE1C was later tied to TCR beta V- and J-gene trimming. Later analysis placed DRB1 highest and HLA-C lowest in TCR association rates, which differed by HLA locus.

This TCR derives from a young woman in good health and CMV-seronegative. V usage is TRBV19 and J usage is TRBJ1-1, with D perhaps TRBD1 (5 bases). What was sequenced was PBMCs. The DNA for the CDR3 is TGTGCCAGTAGTATAAGGGGCAGGGCGGACACTGAAGCTTTCTTT. The encoded protein is CASSIRGRADTEAFF. Together with reference TRBV19 and TRBJ1-1, the CDR3 gives the full variable domain: DGGITQSPKYLFRKEGQNVTLSCEQNLNHDAMYWYRQDPGQGLRLIYYSQIVNDFQKGDIAEGYSVSREKKESFPLTVTSAQKNPTAFYLCASSIRGRADTEAFFGQGTRLTVV.